Listed below are T cell receptor beta chains from one sample, sequenced in a study of shared clonotypes between healthy human individuals. Profiled with immunoSEQ multiplex PCR; TCRdb holds only in-frame clones, not every one. Of 550,000 to 700,000 clones listed, 73% were seen once; the top ten hold around 1.8%. Sample: memory CD4+ T cells sorted from blood. The receptors derive from a woman in her 30s in good health. Both conserved end residues are part of each CDR3. The order of the fields is CDR3 length, V gene, D gene, J gene, clone size, CDR3 DNA, CDR3 protein. D genes are given only for firm matches. Expanded clones get a size class; other rows say once, few or many, or leave the size out.

CDR3 length: 15
V gene: TRBV7-9
D gene: -
J gene: TRBJ2-3
clone size: -
CDR3 DNA: TGTGCCAGCAGCTTACTAGGGAGCGGATCAGATACGCAGTATTTT
CDR3 protein: CASSLLGSGSDTQYF

CDR3 length: 15
V gene: TRBV14
D gene: -
J gene: TRBJ1-5
clone size: once
CDR3 DNA: TGTGCCAGCAGCCTCGAACATAAAGAGAATCAGCCCCAGCATTTT
CDR3 protein: CASSLEHKENQPQHF

CDR3 length: 16
V gene: TRBV4-2
D gene: TRBD2
J gene: TRBJ2-1
clone size: -
CDR3 DNA: TGTGCCAGCAGCCAAGTCGTAGCGGGAGGGCCGGATGAGCAGTTCTTC
CDR3 protein: CASSQVVAGGPDEQFF

CDR3 length: 13
V gene: TRBV7-2
D gene: -
J gene: TRBJ2-7
clone size: -
CDR3 DNA: TGTGCCAGCAGCTTAGCCCCCGGGAGCGAGCAGTACTTC
CDR3 protein: CASSLAPGSEQYF

CDR3 length: 15
V gene: TRBV10-1
D gene: -
J gene: TRBJ1-1
clone size: -
CDR3 DNA: TGCGCCAGCAGTGGGTTGGACGGCCCGAACACTGAAGCTTTCTTT
CDR3 protein: CASSGLDGPNTEAFF

CDR3 length: 16
V gene: TRBV28
D gene: -
J gene: TRBJ2-4
clone size: -
CDR3 DNA: TGTGCCAGCAGTTTGGCCCTCCAGGGGCACAAAAACATTCAGTACTTC
CDR3 protein: CASSLALQGHKNIQYF

CDR3 length: 15
V gene: TRBV10-2
D gene: TRBD2
J gene: TRBJ2-1
clone size: once
CDR3 DNA: TGCGCCAGCAAGATTCCTAGCGGGGCCTACAATGAGCAGTTCTTC
CDR3 protein: CASKIPSGAYNEQFF

CDR3 length: 15
V gene: TRBV2
D gene: -
J gene: TRBJ1-3
clone size: -
CDR3 DNA: TGTGCCAGCAGTGTTTATGAAGTGGGGGTAGACACCATATATTTT
CDR3 protein: CASSVYEVGVDTIYF

CDR3 length: 16
V gene: TRBV7-2
D gene: -
J gene: TRBJ2-1
clone size: -
CDR3 DNA: TGTGCCAGCAGCTTACAGGTTGTTAGCGGCTACAATGAGCAGTTCTTC
CDR3 protein: CASSLQVVSGYNEQFF

CDR3 length: 14
V gene: TRBV5-1
D gene: -
J gene: TRBJ2-1
clone size: once
CDR3 DNA: TGCGCCAGCAGCTTGGTTAGCGGAGTCAATGAGCAGTTCTTC
CDR3 protein: CASSLVSGVNEQFF

CDR3 length: 15
V gene: TRBV2
D gene: -
J gene: TRBJ2-3
clone size: few
CDR3 DNA: TGTGCCAGCAGCGCCGGGCTAGGGTGGGTAGATACGCAGTATTTT
CDR3 protein: CASSAGLGWVDTQYF